These 23 T cell receptor beta chains originate from one sample sequenced in a study of cytomegalovirus exposure and HLA in healthy donors. The repertoire was sequenced with immunoSEQ multiplex PCR; TCRdb's copy has only in-frame clones and lacks some. The sample shows about 60,000 clones, under 95% of them seen only once. The sequencing input was PBMCs. These receptors were taken from a man between 18 and 29 years old in good health and CMV-seronegative.

The chain links TRBV5-1 to TRBJ2-1, with TRBD2 identical over 8 bases. After removal of 0 bases from V and 9 bases from J, the junction contained 8 bases not matched to a gene. Germline CDR1 and CDR2: SGHRS and YFSETQ. The CDR3 is made up of 15 amino acids. This CDR3 is CASSLEAGEYGEQFF. The CDR3 DNA reads as TGCGCCAGCAGCTTGGAAGCGGGAGAGTATGGTGAGCAGTTCTTC. Combining the CDR3 with reference TRBV5-1 and TRBJ2-1 gives the whole variable domain KAGVTQTPRYLIKTRGQQVTLSCSPISGHRSVSWYQQTPGQGLQFLFEYFSETQRNKGNFPGRFSGRQFSNSRSEMNVSTLELGDSALYLCASSLEAGEYGEQFFGPGTRLTVL.

The gene calls are TRBV20-1 and TRBJ1-2, with TRBD1 matching 7 bases. The CDR3 covers 10 residues. Per the germline V gene, CDR1 is DFQATT and CDR2 is SNEGSKA (reference sequence). V lost 6 bases, J lost 10 bases, and 5 bases stayed unmatched. CDR3 loop: CSAHRGVYTF. The CDR3 DNA sequence: TGCAGTGCCCACAGGGGTGTCTACACCTTC.

J is TRBJ2-2 and V is TRBV2; TRBD1 might be the D (5 bases). The CDR3 extends over 16 amino acids. V lost 1 base and J 3 bases, leaving 12 bases between the germline ends. Per the germline V gene, CDR1 is SNHLY and CDR2 is FYNNEI. CDR3 bases: TGTGCCAGCAGTGAAGGTTCAGGGAAGGACACCGGGGAGCTGTTTTTT. This encodes CASSEGSGKDTGELFF.

This rearrangement joins TRBV9 to TRBJ2-1, with 7 bases that match TRBD1. Trimming removed 3 bases from V and 0 bases from J; junction bases left unmatched: 6. This CDR3 region has 16 residues. CDR1 SGDLS and CDR2 YYNGEE come from the germline V gene. The CDR3 DNA reads TGTGCCAGCAGCGGCAATGGGACAGTCTCCTACAATGAGCAGTTCTTC. Residues: CASSGNGTVSYNEQFF.

The chain has TRBV10-3 and TRBJ2-7; no clear D. The V gene lost 3 bases and the J gene lost 6 bases, with 9 bases spanning the gap. The CDR3 covers 12 residues. The germline gives CDR1 ENHRY, CDR2 SYGVKD. For the CDR3, the DNA is TGTGCCATCAGTGATGGCGGTGGCGAGCAGTACTTC. Amino acids: CAISDGGGEQYF.

The chain carries TRBV2 and TRBJ1-1; a weak D match, TRBD1 (5 bases). Germline V gene sequence: CDR1 SNHLY, CDR2 FYNNEI. This CDR3 contains 14 residues. V lost 6 bases and J lost 5, with 16 bases in between. The CDR3 sequence is CASRGVRGGTEAFF. In DNA form, the CDR3 reads TGTGCCAGCAGGGGTGTAAGGGGCGGAACTGAAGCTTTCTTT.

The chain uses TRBV27 and TRBJ2-7, with 8 bases fitting TRBD1. There are 11 residues in the CDR3. Per germline, CDR1 MNHEY and CDR2 SMNVEV (reference sequence). Unmatched junction bases numbered 2, after V lost 8 bases and J lost 5 bases. The CDR3, as DNA: TGTGCCAGCTACAGGGGGGACGAGCAGTACTTC. Protein: CASYRGDEQYF.

The chain carries TRBV7-9 and TRBJ2-3, with 9 bases that match TRBD2. There are 15 residues in the CDR3. Unmatched junction bases numbered 10, after V lost 5 bases and J lost 7 bases. The germline CDR1 and CDR2 sequences are SEHNR and FQNEAQ (reference sequence). CDR3 nucleotides: TGTGCCAGCAGCGTTGGCAGCGGGAGGCAATATACGCAGTATTTT. Its protein is CASSVGSGRQYTQYF.

This sequence joins TRBV7-2 and TRBJ2-1; TRBD2 matches 9 bases. CDR1 is SGHTA, CDR2 FQGNSA, per germline. The ends lost 2 bases at V and 7 bases at J; junction bases unmatched: 15. CDR3 length: 18 residues. This CDR3 reads CASSLRGLAAWGVNEQFF. CDR3 bases: TGTGCCAGCAGCTTAAGGGGACTAGCCGCTTGGGGGGTAAATGAGCAGTTCTTC.

The V and J genes are TRBV7-2 and TRBJ2-1; D gene uncertain. The CDR3 covers 13 residues. V gave up 1 base and J gave up 7 bases, with 8 bases separating them. In germline, CDR1 is SGHTA, CDR2 FQGNSA. The CDR3 here is CASSLGLTNEQFF. CDR3 DNA sequence: TGTGCCAGCAGCTTAGGTCTTACAAATGAGCAGTTCTTC. Looking up the rest from reference TRBV7-2 and TRBJ2-1 gives the full variable domain: GAGVSQSPSNKVTEKGKDVELRCDPISGHTALYWYRQSLGQGLEFLIYFQGNSAPDKSGLPSDRFSAERTGGSVSTLTIQRTQQEDSAVYLCASSLGLTNEQFFGPGTRLTVL.

The chain carries TRBV5-1 and TRBJ2-1, with TRBD2 matching 8 bases. The CDR3 covers 16 residues. CDR1 and CDR2 from the germline V gene are SGHRS and YFSETQ. V shed 0 bases and J 2 bases; nucleotides not matched to a gene: 4. The DNA of the CDR3 is TGCGCCAGCAGCTTGGATACTAGCGGCCCCTACAATGAGCAGTTCTTC. Amino acids: CASSLDTSGPYNEQFF.

This rearrangement joins TRBV5-1 to TRBJ2-3; D perhaps matches TRBD1 (5 bases). The CDR3 is made up of 14 amino acids. Trimming removed 0 bases at V and 5 bases at J, with 10 bases between. Germline V gives CDR1 SGHRS, CDR2 YFSETQ. CDR3 in amino acids: CASSLGQGLDTQYF. Written as DNA, the CDR3 is TGCGCCAGCAGCTTGGGGCAGGGATTAGATACGCAGTATTTT.

This clone was observed a single time. The V and J genes are TRBV19 and TRBJ1-2, with a tentative D call TRBD1 (5 bases). Trimming left V 8 bases short and J 7 bases short, with 11 bases between. Germline CDR1 and CDR2: LNHDA and SQIVND (reference sequence). This CDR3 has 11 amino acids. The CDR3 DNA reads as TGTGCCAGTTCTCAGGGTGGTGGCTACACCTTC. Residues: CASSQGGGYTF.

The genes are TRBV27 and TRBJ2-7, with TRBD1 as a possible D gene (5 bases). The length of the CDR3 is 12 residues. Trimming pared 4 bases from V and 6 bases from J, leaving 10 bases between. The V gene's germline CDR1 is MNHEY and CDR2 SMNVEV (reference sequence). In DNA form, the CDR3 reads TGTGCCAGCAGTTATCAGGGAAGCGAGCAGTACTTC. This sequence encodes CASSYQGSEQYF.

The CDR3 DNA follows: TGTGCCAGCAGTCGGCGGGAGAATTGGCAAGAGACCCAGTACTTC. It yields the protein CASSRRENWQETQYF. The V call is TRBV28, the J call TRBJ2-5; 7 nucleotides match TRBD2. V was clipped by 5 bases and J by 2 bases; unmatched bases: 8. The CDR3 is 15 residues long. The germline V gene encodes CDR1 MDHEN and CDR2 SYDVKM.

In this sample, this clone turned up a few times. V gene TRBV14 combines with J gene TRBJ2-1, with a tentative D call TRBD2 (6 bases). The CDR3 runs 15 residues. Looked up from germline, CDR1 is SGHDN and CDR2 is FVKESK. V was clipped by 1 base and J by 4 bases, with 11 bases between them. CDR3 amino acids: CASSQGVSGYNEQFF. In nucleotides, the CDR3 is TGTGCCAGCAGCCAAGGTGTTAGCGGTTACAATGAGCAGTTCTTC.

V gene TRBV5-1 combines with J gene TRBJ2-7; 10 bases match TRBD2. Germline CDR1 reads SGHRS; CDR2 reads YFSETQ. Unmatched junction bases numbered 4, after V lost 2 bases and J lost 2 bases. The CDR3 loop spans 15 amino acids. CDR3 bases: TGCGCCAGCAGCTTTCTAGCGGGAGTTCCCTACGAGCAGTACTTC. This gives the protein CASSFLAGVPYEQYF.

This clone was counted once. The chain couples TRBV28 to TRBJ1-1; the D gene is possibly TRBD1 (5 bases). Per the germline V gene, CDR1 is MDHEN and CDR2 is SYDVKM. The CDR3 runs to 14 residues. Trimming removed 2 bases at V and 5 bases at J, with 12 bases between. CDR3 region: CASSLRGKRTEAFF. The CDR3 DNA is TGTGCCAGCAGTTTAAGGGGCAAGAGAACTGAAGCTTTCTTT.

The gene calls are TRBV18 and TRBJ2-7, with D perhaps TRBD2 (6 bases). The V gene lost 5 bases and the J gene lost 5 bases, with 13 bases spanning the gap. The CDR3 totals 13 residues. Germline V lookup: CDR1 KGHSH, CDR2 LQKENI. CDR3 amino acids: CASSASENNEQYF. CDR3 nucleotides: TGTGCCAGCTCAGCTAGCGAGAACAACGAGCAGTACTTC.

Only a few counts were recorded for this clone. V is TRBV19 and J is TRBJ1-1, with 8 bases fitting TRBD1. Germline assignment: CDR1 LNHDA and CDR2 SQIVND (reference sequence). The CDR3 runs 12 residues. Trimming at V came to 6 bases and at J to 5 bases, leaving 2 bases not matched to a gene. Written as DNA, the CDR3 is TGTGCCAGTAGGGACAGGGAGACTGAAGCTTTCTTT. Amino acid sequence: CASRDRETEAFF.

This chain uses TRBV4-3 with TRBJ2-1, with 8 bases matching TRBD2. V shed 1 base and J 0 bases; nucleotides not matched to a gene: 2. Germline values: CDR1 LGHNA, CDR2 YSLEER. The CDR3 has 16 residues. CDR3 coding DNA: TGCGCCAGCAGCCAAGTACTAGCGGACTCCTACAATGAGCAGTTCTTC. It specifies CASSQVLADSYNEQFF.

The chain couples TRBV27 to TRBJ2-3, with no clear D. Trimming stripped 8 bases from V and 7 bases from J, with 22 bases between. The CDR3 contains 15 residues. Germline lookup yields CDR1 MNHEY and CDR2 SMNVEV (reference sequence). DNA for the CDR3: TGTGCCAGCGGCGGCCCTCTCGACTTATCAAATACGCAGTATTTT. It codes for CASGGPLDLSNTQYF.

This clone was picked up a small number of times. V usage is TRBV28 and J usage is TRBJ1-1; no clear D gene. Germline CDR1 reads MDHEN; CDR2 reads SYDVKM. V dropped 7 bases and J dropped 11 bases, with 20 bases sitting between them. This CDR3 is 13 amino acids long. CDR3 sequence reads: CASTDSQVLRAFF. CDR3 bases: TGTGCCAGCACGGATTCGCAGGTACTCAGGGCTTTCTTT.